The clone carrying this T cell receptor (beta chain) has ten or more counts. What it recognizes is unknown. CDR1 is SGHRS and CDR2 is YFSETQ in the germline V gene. CDR3 length: 15 amino acids. The ends were cut back, 4 bases at V and 0 bases at J, with 11 bases in the middle. The sample originates from a study of T cells after posttransplantation cyclophosphamide. The assay was immunoSEQ multiplex PCR, and TCRdb's table has in-frame clones only and misses some. The specimen has just over 25,000 clones, none found just once. The study, taken as a whole, reports: Blood and skin or GI T cell repertoires showed limited TRB overlap.

The specimen was PBMCs. The sequence was obtained from a man aged 45-65 years in good health, CMV-negative, and a related stem cell transplant donor. The chain recombines TRBV5-1 with TRBJ2-1; D may be TRBD1 (5 bases). In DNA form, the CDR3 reads TGCGCCAGCAGCCAAGGGGCGAGCTCCTACAATGAGCAGTTCTTC. It specifies CASSQGASSYNEQFF.